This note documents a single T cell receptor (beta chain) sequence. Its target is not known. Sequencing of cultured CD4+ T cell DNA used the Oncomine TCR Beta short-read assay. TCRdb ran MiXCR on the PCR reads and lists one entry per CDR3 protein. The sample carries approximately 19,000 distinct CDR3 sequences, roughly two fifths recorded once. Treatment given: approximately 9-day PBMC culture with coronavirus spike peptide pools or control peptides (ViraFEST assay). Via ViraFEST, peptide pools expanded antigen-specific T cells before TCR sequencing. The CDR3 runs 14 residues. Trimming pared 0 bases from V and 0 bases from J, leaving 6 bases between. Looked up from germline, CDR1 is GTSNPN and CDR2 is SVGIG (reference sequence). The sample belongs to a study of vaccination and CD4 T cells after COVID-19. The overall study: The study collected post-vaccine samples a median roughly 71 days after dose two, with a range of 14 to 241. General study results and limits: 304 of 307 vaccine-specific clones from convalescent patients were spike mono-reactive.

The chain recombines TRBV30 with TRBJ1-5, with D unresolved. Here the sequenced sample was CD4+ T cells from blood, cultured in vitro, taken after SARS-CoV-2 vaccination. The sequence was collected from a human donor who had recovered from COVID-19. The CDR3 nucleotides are TGTGCCTGGAGTGTACTTGCTAGCAATCAGCCCCAGCATTTT. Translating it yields CAWSVLASNQPQHF.